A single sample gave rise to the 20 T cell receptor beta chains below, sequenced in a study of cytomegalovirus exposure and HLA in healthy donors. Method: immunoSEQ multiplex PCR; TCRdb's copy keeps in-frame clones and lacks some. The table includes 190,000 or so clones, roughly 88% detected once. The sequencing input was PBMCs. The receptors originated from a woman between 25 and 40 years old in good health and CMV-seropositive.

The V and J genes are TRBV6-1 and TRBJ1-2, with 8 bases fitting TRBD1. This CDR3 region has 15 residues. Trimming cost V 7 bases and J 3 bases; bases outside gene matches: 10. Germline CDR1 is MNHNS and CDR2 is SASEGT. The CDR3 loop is CASTQWDRSDYGYTF. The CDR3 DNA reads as TGTGCCAGCACCCAATGGGACAGGTCGGACTATGGCTACACCTTC.

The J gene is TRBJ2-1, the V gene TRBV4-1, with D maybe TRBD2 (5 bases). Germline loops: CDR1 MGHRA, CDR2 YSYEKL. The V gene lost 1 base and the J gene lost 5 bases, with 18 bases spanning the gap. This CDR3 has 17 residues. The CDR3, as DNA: TGCGCCAGCAGCCAAGGTCGGCTAGCCTCACCAGACAATGAGCAGTTCTTC. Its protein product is CASSQGRLASPDNEQFF.

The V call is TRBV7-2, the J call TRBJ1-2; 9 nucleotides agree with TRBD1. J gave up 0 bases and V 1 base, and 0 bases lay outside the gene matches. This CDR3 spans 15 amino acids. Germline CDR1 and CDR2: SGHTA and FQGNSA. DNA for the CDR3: TGTGCCAGCAGCTTAGGGACAGGGGCTAACTATGGCTACACCTTC. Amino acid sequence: CASSLGTGANYGYTF.

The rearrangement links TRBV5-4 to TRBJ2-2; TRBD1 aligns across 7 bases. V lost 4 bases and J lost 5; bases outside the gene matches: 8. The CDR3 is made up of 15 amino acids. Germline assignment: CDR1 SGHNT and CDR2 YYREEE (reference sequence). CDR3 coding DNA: TGTGCCAGCAGCACCCGACAGGGAGAGACCGGGGAGCTGTTTTTT. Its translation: CASSTRQGETGELFF.

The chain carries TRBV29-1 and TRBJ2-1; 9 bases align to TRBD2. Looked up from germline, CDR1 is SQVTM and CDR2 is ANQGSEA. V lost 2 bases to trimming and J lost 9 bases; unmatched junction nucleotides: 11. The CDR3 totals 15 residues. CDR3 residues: CSVETQREVPREQFF. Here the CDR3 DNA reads TGCAGCGTTGAAACGCAGCGGGAGGTTCCCCGTGAGCAGTTCTTC.

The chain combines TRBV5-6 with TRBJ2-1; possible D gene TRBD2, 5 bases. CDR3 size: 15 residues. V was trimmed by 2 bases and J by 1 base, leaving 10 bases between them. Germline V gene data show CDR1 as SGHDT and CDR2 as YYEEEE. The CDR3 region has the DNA TGTGCCAGCAGCTTCGGATGGGAGTCCTACAATGAGCAGTTCTTC. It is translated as CASSFGWESYNEQFF.

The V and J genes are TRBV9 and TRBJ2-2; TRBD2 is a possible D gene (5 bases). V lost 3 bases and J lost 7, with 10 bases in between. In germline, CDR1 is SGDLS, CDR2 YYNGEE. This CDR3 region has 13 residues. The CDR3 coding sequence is TGTGCCAGCAGCGCCCTAGAGGGCGGGGAGCTGTTTTTT. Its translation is CASSALEGGELFF.

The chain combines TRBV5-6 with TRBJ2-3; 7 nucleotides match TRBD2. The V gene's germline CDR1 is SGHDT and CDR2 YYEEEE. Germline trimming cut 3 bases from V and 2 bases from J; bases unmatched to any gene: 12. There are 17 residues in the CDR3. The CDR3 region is CASSYTTEGGVTDTQYF. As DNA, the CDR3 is TGTGCCAGCAGCTACACGACAGAGGGAGGGGTCACAGATACGCAGTATTTT.

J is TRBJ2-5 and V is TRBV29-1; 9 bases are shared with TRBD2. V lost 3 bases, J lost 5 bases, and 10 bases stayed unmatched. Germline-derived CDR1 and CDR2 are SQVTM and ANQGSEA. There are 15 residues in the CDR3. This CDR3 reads CSVEGLAIGLETQYF. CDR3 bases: TGCAGCGTTGAGGGACTAGCTATAGGGCTCGAGACCCAGTACTTC.

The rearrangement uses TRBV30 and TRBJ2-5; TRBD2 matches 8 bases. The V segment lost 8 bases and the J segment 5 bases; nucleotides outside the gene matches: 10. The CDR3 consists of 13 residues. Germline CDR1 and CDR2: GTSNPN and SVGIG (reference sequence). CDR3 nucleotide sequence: TGTGCCATAGGGACTAGTTCCCGGGAGACCCAGTACTTC. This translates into CAIGTSSRETQYF.

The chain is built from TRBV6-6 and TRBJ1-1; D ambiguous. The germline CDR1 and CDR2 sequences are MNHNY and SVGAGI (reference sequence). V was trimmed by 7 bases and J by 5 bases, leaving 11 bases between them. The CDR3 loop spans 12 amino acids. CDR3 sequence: CASNHGRTEAFF. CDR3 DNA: TGTGCCAGCAACCATGGGAGAACTGAAGCTTTCTTT.

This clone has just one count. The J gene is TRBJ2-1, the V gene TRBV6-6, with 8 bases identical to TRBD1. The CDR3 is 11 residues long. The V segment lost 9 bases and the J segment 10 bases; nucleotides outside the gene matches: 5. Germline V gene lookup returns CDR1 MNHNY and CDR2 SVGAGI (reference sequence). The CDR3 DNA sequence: TGTGCCAGTGACAGGGGCGGCGAGCAGTTCTTC. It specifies CASDRGGEQFF.

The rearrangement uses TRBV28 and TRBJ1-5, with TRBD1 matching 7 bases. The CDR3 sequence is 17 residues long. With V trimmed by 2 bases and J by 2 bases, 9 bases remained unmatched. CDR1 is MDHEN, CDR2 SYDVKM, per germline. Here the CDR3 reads CASSLLLRDSGNQPQHF. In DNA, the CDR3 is TGTGCCAGCAGTTTACTGCTACGGGACAGCGGCAATCAGCCCCAGCATTTT. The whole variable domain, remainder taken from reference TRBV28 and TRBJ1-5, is DVKVTQSSRYLVKRTGEKVFLECVQDMDHENMFWYRQDPGLGLRLIYFSYDVKMKEKGDIPEGYSVSREKKERFSLILESASTNQTSMYLCASSLLLRDSGNQPQHFGDGTRLSIL.

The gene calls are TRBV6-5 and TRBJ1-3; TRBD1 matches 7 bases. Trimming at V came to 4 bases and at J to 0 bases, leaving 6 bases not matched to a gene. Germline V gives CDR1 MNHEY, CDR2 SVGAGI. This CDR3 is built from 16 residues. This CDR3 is CASSWNRGGSGNTIYF. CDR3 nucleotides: TGTGCCAGCAGTTGGAACAGGGGCGGCTCTGGAAACACCATATATTTT.

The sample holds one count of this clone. The CDR3 here is CASSSLRGTSRYEQYF. The CDR3 bases are TGTGCCAGCAGTTCCCTTCGAGGGACTAGTCGCTACGAGCAGTACTTC. The chain joins TRBV6-5 to TRBJ2-7; the match to TRBD2 covers 8 bases. Per germline, CDR1 MNHEY and CDR2 SVGAGI. The CDR3 loop spans 16 amino acids. V lost 4 bases to trimming and J lost 3 bases; unmatched junction nucleotides: 11.

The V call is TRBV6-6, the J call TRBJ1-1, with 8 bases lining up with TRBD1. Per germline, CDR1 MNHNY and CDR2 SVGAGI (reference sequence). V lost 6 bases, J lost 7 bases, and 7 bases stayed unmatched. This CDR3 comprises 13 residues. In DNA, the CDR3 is TGTGCCAGCAGGCGGGACAGGCCGCGTGAAGCTTTCTTT. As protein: CASRRDRPREAFF.

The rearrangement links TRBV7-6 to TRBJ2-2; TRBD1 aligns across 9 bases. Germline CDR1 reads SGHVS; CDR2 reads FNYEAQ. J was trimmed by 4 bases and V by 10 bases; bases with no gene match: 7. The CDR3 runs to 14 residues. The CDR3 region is CATMGQGPTGELFF. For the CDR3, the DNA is TGTGCCACCATGGGACAGGGCCCCACCGGGGAGCTGTTTTTT.

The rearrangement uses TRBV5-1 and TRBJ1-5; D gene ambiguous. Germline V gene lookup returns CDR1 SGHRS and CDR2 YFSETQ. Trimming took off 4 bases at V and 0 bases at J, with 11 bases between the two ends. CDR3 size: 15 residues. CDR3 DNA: TGCGCCAGCAGCCTCCGGGGAGGTAGCAATCAGCCCCAGCATTTT. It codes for CASSLRGGSNQPQHF.

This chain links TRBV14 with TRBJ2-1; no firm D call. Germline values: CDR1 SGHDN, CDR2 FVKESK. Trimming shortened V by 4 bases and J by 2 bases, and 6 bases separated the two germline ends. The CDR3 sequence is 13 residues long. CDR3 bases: TGTGCCAGCAGCCTCCTAACCTACAATGAGCAGTTCTTC. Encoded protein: CASSLLTYNEQFF.

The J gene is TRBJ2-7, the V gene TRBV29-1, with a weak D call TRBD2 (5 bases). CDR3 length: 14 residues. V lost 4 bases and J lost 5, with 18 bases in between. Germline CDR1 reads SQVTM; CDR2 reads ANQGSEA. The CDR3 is CSVGVGVSVHEQYF. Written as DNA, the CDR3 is TGCAGCGTTGGAGTGGGAGTGTCAGTACACGAGCAGTACTTC.